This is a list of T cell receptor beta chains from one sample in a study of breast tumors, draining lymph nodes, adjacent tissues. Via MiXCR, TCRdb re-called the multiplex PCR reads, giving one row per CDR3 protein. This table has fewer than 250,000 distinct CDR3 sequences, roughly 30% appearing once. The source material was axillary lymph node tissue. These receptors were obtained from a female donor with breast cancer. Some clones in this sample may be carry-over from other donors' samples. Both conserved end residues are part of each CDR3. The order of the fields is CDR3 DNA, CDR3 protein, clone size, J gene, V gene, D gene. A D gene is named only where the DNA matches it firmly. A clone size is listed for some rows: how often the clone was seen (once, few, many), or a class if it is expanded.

TGTGCTAGTGGTTGGCAGAGGACAGGAGCTAATTCACCCCTCCACTTT,CASGWQRTGANSPLHF,-,TRBJ1-6,TRBV12-5,TRBD1
TGCGCCAGCAGCTCCTCGGGGGGAGGAACTGAAGCTTTCTTT,CASSSSGGGTEAFF,few,TRBJ1-1,TRBV5-1,-
TGTGCCAGCAGACCATGGGGGGACAGAACGGGGAATGAGCAGTTCTTC,CASRPWGDRTGNEQFF,-,TRBJ2-1,TRBV6-2/TRBV6-3,-
TGTGCCACGGGGGACTACCACACAGATACGCAGTATTTT,CATGDYHTDTQYF,many,TRBJ2-3,TRBV15,TRBD2
TGTGCCAGTAGTATTACGAGGGCACCCCACGAGCAGTACTTC,CASSITRAPHEQYF,many,TRBJ2-7,TRBV19,-
TGCAGTGCTTATAAACCGGGACAGAGCTCCTACGAGCAGTACTTC,CSAYKPGQSSYEQYF,many,TRBJ2-7,TRBV20-1,TRBD1
TGCGCCAGCAGCAACACAGGGATCAATGAAAAACTGTTTTTT,CASSNTGINEKLFF,-,TRBJ1-4,TRBV5-1,-
TGCAGTGCTAGAGATCCCGGTTATGTCTCCTACGAGCAGTACTTC,CSARDPGYVSYEQYF,many,TRBJ2-7,TRBV20-1,-
TGTGCCAGCAGCTTAGTTGGACTCCTGGCCTACGAGCAGTACTTC,CASSLVGLLAYEQYF,many,TRBJ2-7,TRBV7-9,-
TGTGCCAGCAGCTTGGGACAGCTCCAGAAGGAGACCCAGTACTTC,CASSLGQLQKETQYF,many,TRBJ2-5,TRBV7-9,TRBD1
TGTGCCAGCAGCTTAGGCTCGAAAGAAGCTTTCTTT,CASSLGSKEAFF,many,TRBJ1-1,TRBV11-3,-
TGCAGTGCCAGGGACCCTCCGACCTATGGCTACACCTTC,CSARDPPTYGYTF,many,TRBJ1-2,TRBV20-1,-
TGCAGTGCTAGGAAGTCGGGACTAGCGTCGGGAGGGCAGTTCTTC,CSARKSGLASGGQFF,-,TRBJ2-1,TRBV20-1,TRBD2
TGTGCCAGCAGAGAGGGACAGGGGTACGAGCAGTACTTC,CASREGQGYEQYF,-,TRBJ2-7,TRBV2,TRBD1
TGTGCCACCACCAGAAGACAGCTACCCTCCTACGAGCAGTACTTC,CATTRRQLPSYEQYF,many,TRBJ2-7,TRBV24-1,-
TGTGCCAGCAGCTTGGGCAGCTCTGGAAACACCTTC,CASSLGSSGNTF,-,TRBJ1-2,TRBV7-2,-
TGTGCCAGCACTCGAGGTCAGGAGCAGGGTGCGGGACCCCTCCACTTT,CASTRGQEQGAGPLHF,-,TRBJ1-6,TRBV7-9,-
TGTGCCATCAGTGAAGGCAGTCGGAATTCACCCCTCCACTTT,CAISEGSRNSPLHF,many,TRBJ1-6,TRBV10-3,-
TGCGCCAGCAGCCAAAGGACAGGGCAGGGCGTATACGGAGCTAACTACGAGCAGTACTTC,CASSQRTGQGVYGANYEQYF,many,TRBJ2-7,TRBV4-1,TRBD1
TGTGCCAGCAGCTTGGGATACATCACAGATACGCAGTATTTT,CASSLGYITDTQYF,many,TRBJ2-3,TRBV5-6,-
TGTGCTACCAGGGTAGAGCGGGCTTACTCTGGGGCCAACGTCCTGACTTTC,CATRVERAYSGANVLTF,many,TRBJ2-6,TRBV12-5,-
TGTGCCAGCAGCTTGAGGGAGAGGTGGGATGAGCAGTTCTTC,CASSLRERWDEQFF,many,TRBJ2-1,TRBV11-2,-
TGTGCCAGCAGCCAAGATGCGGGGCGAGGACTGTTTTTT,CASSQDAGRGLFF,many,TRBJ1-4,TRBV3-1,-
TGCAGTACTAGCGGCACCTACGAGCAGTACTTC,CSTSGTYEQYF,many,TRBJ2-7,TRBV20-1,TRBD2
TGTGCCAGCACCCTATCCCTTTTTCTGGGGAGCTACAATGAGCAGTTCTTC,CASTLSLFLGSYNEQFF,many,TRBJ2-1,TRBV12-3/TRBV12-4,-